The next 24 T cell receptor beta chains were all read from a single sample in a study of blood T cell repertoires in COVID-19. Only in-frame clones appear in the TCRdb table, and some are missing; sequencing was by immunoSEQ multiplex PCR. The data hold roughly 290,000 clones, with about nine tenths observed a single time. Sequences were obtained from PBMCs or T cells enriched from blood (not recorded which). All receptors come from a woman aged 40 to 50 who had recovered from COVID-19.

The chain links TRBV25-1 to TRBJ1-2; maybe TRBD1 (6 bases). V lost 7 bases to trimming and J lost 4 bases, with 25 bases between them. The CDR3 has 17 residues. CDR1 MGHDK and CDR2 SYGVNS come from the germline V gene. The CDR3 sequence is CASTPRGYSPLPYGYTF. DNA for the CDR3: TGTGCCAGCACCCCGAGGGGGTACAGCCCCCTCCCCTATGGCTACACCTTC.

V is TRBV7-2 and J is TRBJ2-1, with D tentatively TRBD2 (6 bases). Germline V gene data show CDR1 as SGHTA and CDR2 as FQGNSA. The V and J ends lost 3 bases and 8 bases respectively, with 11 bases between them. CDR3 length: 13 residues. This CDR3 is CASSFGPGDEQFF. DNA for the CDR3: TGTGCCAGCAGCTTCGGCCCGGGGGATGAGCAGTTCTTC.

The chain has TRBV2 and TRBJ1-6; TRBD1 matches 9 bases. Germline CDR1 and CDR2: SNHLY and FYNNEI. This CDR3 contains 15 residues. V was clipped by 6 bases and J by 7 bases; unmatched bases: 7. This chain's CDR3 is CASRPQGQGNSPLHF. The CDR3 DNA follows: TGTGCCAGCAGACCTCAGGGACAGGGAAATTCACCCCTCCACTTT. The whole variable domain, filled in from reference TRBV2 and TRBJ1-6, reads EPEVTQTPSHQVTQMGQEVILRCVPISNHLYFYWYRQILGQKVEFLVSFYNNEISEKSEIFDDQFSVERPDGSNFTLKIRSTKLEDSAMYFCASRPQGQGNSPLHFGNGTRLTVT.

As DNA, the CDR3 is TGTGCCAGCAGCCAAAATCGGGGTGAAGCTTTCTTT. Protein product: CASSQNRGEAFF. The chain is built from TRBV4-2 and TRBJ1-1, with D hard to call. Germline V gene data show CDR1 as LGHNA and CDR2 as YNFKEQ. With 2 bases removed from V and 7 bases from J, the gap between germline ends came to 8 bases. This CDR3 comprises 12 residues.

The chain employs TRBV5-4 and TRBJ1-1; D not certain. Germline-derived CDR1 and CDR2 are SGHNT and YYREEE (reference sequence). V was trimmed by 1 base and J by 6 bases, leaving 16 bases between them. There are 15 residues in the CDR3. CDR3: CASSLIQGRLSEAFF. CDR3 in DNA: TGTGCCAGCAGCTTGATTCAAGGGAGGCTGTCTGAAGCTTTCTTT.

The chain combines TRBV7-6 with TRBJ1-2, with 7 bases fitting TRBD1. Germline V gene data show CDR1 as SGHVS and CDR2 as FNYEAQ. Trimming removed 8 bases from V and 5 bases from J; junction bases left unmatched: 11. There are 14 residues in the CDR3. DNA of the CDR3: TGTGCCAGCGGAAGCCGGGACAGCCTATATGGCTACACCTTC. Encoded protein: CASGSRDSLYGYTF.

DNA for the CDR3: TGTGCCAGCAGCTTCAGGGGGAACACTGAAGCTTTCTTT. Translating it yields CASSFRGNTEAFF. V is TRBV7-2 and J is TRBJ1-1; weak D call: TRBD1 (6 bases). The length of the CDR3 is 13 residues. Germline V gene data show CDR1 as SGHTA and CDR2 as FQGNSA. V dropped 3 bases and J dropped 1 base, with 6 bases sitting between them.

This chain uses TRBV30 with TRBJ1-1; D is perhaps TRBD1 (6 bases). Germline values: CDR1 GTSNPN, CDR2 SVGIG (reference sequence). The CDR3 length is 15 residues. V gave up 0 bases and J gave up 3 bases, with 14 bases separating them. The CDR3 DNA reads TGTGCCTGGAGTGTACAGGGAGGGGTATACACTGAAGCTTTCTTT. Protein sequence: CAWSVQGGVYTEAFF.

The chain couples TRBV12-3 or TRBV12-4 to TRBJ2-3; 8 bases match TRBD1. V gave up 5 bases and J gave up 10 bases; unmatched junction bases: 5. The CDR3 runs to 12 residues. CDR3 loop: CASSTTGGAQYF. The CDR3 bases are TGTGCCAGCAGTACCACAGGGGGTGCGCAGTATTTT.

The chain joins TRBV10-3 to TRBJ2-1; D is unclear. V gave up 5 bases and J gave up 5 bases, with 7 bases separating them. This CDR3 contains 12 residues. Per germline, CDR1 ENHRY and CDR2 SYGVKD. Here the CDR3 reads CAISNSDNEQFF. The CDR3 nucleotides are TGTGCCATCAGTAACAGTGACAATGAGCAGTTCTTC.

As DNA, the CDR3 is TGTGCCAGCAGTTACGGGTGGGGGGACACTGAAGCTTTCTTT. It is translated as CASSYGWGDTEAFF. The V and J genes are TRBV6-5 and TRBJ1-1, with D possibly matching TRBD1 (5 bases). The germline CDR1 and CDR2 sequences are MNHEY and SVGAGI. The CDR3 sequence is 14 residues long. The V and J ends lost 2 bases and 3 bases respectively, with 10 bases between them.

This chain's CDR3 is CASSLMGAESYGYTF. The CDR3 DNA sequence: TGTGCCAGCAGCTTAATGGGGGCCGAGTCGTATGGCTACACCTTC. V is TRBV7-8 and J is TRBJ1-2, with a tentative D call TRBD1 (6 bases). CDR1 is SGHVS and CDR2 is FQNEAQ in the germline V gene. V lost 2 bases and J 5 bases, leaving 15 bases between the germline ends. The CDR3 runs 15 residues.

V and J are TRBV9 and TRBJ2-1, with D possibly being TRBD2 (7 bases). Germline-derived CDR1 and CDR2 are SGDLS and YYNGEE. V lost 1 base and J lost 4, with 21 bases in between. There are 18 residues in the CDR3. The CDR3 nucleotides read TGTGCCAGCAGCGTAAGATTGGGGGGGCTTACAAGTTACAATGAGCAGTTCTTC. Translation gives CASSVRLGGLTSYNEQFF. Complete variable domain (other parts from reference TRBV9 and TRBJ2-1): DSGVTQTPKHLITATGQRVTLRCSPRSGDLSVYWYQQSLDQGLQFLIQYYNGEERAKGNILERFSAQQFPDLHSELNLSSLELGDSALYFCASSVRLGGLTSYNEQFFGPGTRLTVL.

V gene TRBV7-9 combines with J gene TRBJ1-2; D not certain. The V and J ends lost 1 base and 7 bases respectively, with 7 bases between them. The CDR3 spans 12 residues. Germline CDR1 and CDR2: SEHNR and FQNEAQ (reference sequence). The chain's CDR3 is CASSLGEGGYTF. CDR3 nucleotides: TGTGCCAGCAGCTTAGGGGAGGGTGGCTACACCTTC.

The J gene is TRBJ1-1, the V gene TRBV14; D remains unclear. This CDR3 has 13 amino acids. The germline gives CDR1 SGHDN, CDR2 FVKESK. Trimming pared 1 base from V and 5 bases from J, leaving 8 bases between. CDR3 region: CASSQAEWTEAFF. CDR3 DNA: TGTGCCAGCAGCCAAGCAGAATGGACTGAAGCTTTCTTT.

Note on this clone: Sequence at one end of the junction differs from germline and may be a read error. The rearrangement uses TRBV7-7 and TRBJ1-2; D ambiguous. The CDR3 has 14 amino acids. The V gene's germline CDR1 is SSHAT and CDR2 FNYEAQ (reference sequence). This CDR3 reads CASSLGARSYGYTF. Here the CDR3 DNA reads TGTGCTAGCAGCTTAGGTGCTCGCAGCTATGGCTACACCTTC.

V usage is TRBV5-4 and J usage is TRBJ1-6, with TRBD1 matching 9 bases. The CDR3 is made up of 15 amino acids. The V gene's germline CDR1 is SGHNT and CDR2 YYREEE (reference sequence). V lost 4 bases and J lost 8; bases outside the gene matches: 7. CDR3 DNA sequence: TGTGCCAGCAGCCTGGAGGACAGGGGATATTCACCCCTCCACTTT. Translated: CASSLEDRGYSPLHF.

As for this clone: Other DNA sequences in the same sample also yield this CDR3. The rearrangement uses TRBV6-5 and TRBJ1-5, with a tentative D call TRBD1 (5 bases). The CDR3 spans 15 residues. Germline assignment: CDR1 MNHEY and CDR2 SVGAGI. Trimming took off 0 bases at V and 1 base at J, with 7 bases between the two ends. CDR3 region: CASSYSQDSNQPQHF. CDR3 coding DNA: TGTGCCAGCAGTTACTCACAGGACAGCAATCAGCCCCAGCATTTT.

This clone was seen a single time. V usage is TRBV7-2 and J usage is TRBJ2-5; possibly TRBD1 for D (6 bases). The CDR3 has 15 amino acids. CDR1 and CDR2 from the germline V gene are SGHTA and FQGNSA. Trimming shortened V by 5 bases and J by 6 bases, and 19 bases separated the two germline ends. The chain's CDR3 is CASSLPGEVRKTQYF. CDR3 bases: TGTGCCAGCAGCCTCCCAGGGGAAGTAAGGAAGACCCAGTACTTC.

This chain connects TRBV5-1 to TRBJ2-5; 9 bases agree with TRBD1. This CDR3 is built from 16 residues. Per germline, CDR1 SGHRS and CDR2 YFSETQ. The J segment lost 5 bases and the V segment lost 4 bases, leaving 12 bases of the junction unmatched. CDR3 residues: CASSVMGQGSRETQYF. The CDR3 coding sequence is TGCGCCAGCAGCGTGATGGGACAGGGAAGTCGGGAGACCCAGTACTTC.

This clone was found a few times. The chain joins TRBV5-4 to TRBJ1-3; D is possibly TRBD1 (6 bases). Trimming took 0 bases from V and 4 from J, leaving 8 bases between them. The germline V gene has CDR1 SGHNT and CDR2 YYREEE (reference sequence). The CDR3 is 14 amino acids. The CDR3 loop is CASSLAGQGNTIYF. In nucleotides, the CDR3 is TGTGCCAGCAGCTTGGCTGGACAGGGAAACACCATATATTTT.

This chain uses TRBV9 with TRBJ2-7; D remains unclear. The V and J ends lost 4 bases and 2 bases respectively, with 10 bases between them. CDR1 is SGDLS, CDR2 YYNGEE, per germline. CDR3 length equals 13 residues. The CDR3: CASSLTRAYEQYF. Written as DNA, the CDR3 is TGTGCCAGCAGCCTAACTCGTGCCTACGAGCAGTACTTC.

There are a few counts of this clone. This chain connects TRBV5-1 to TRBJ2-1; tentatively, D is TRBD2 (5 bases). Looked up from germline, CDR1 is SGHRS and CDR2 is YFSETQ. The CDR3 extends over 14 amino acids. V lost 0 bases to trimming and J lost 8 bases, with 12 bases between them. In DNA, the CDR3 is TGCGCCAGCAGCTTGGGGGCTAGCATGGATGAGCAGTTCTTC. Its translation: CASSLGASMDEQFF.

This chain uses TRBV27 with TRBJ2-7, with D possibly matching TRBD1 (5 bases). This CDR3 is built from 13 residues. Deletions cut 3 bases from V and 1 base from J, with 7 bases between. Germline V gene data show CDR1 as MNHEY and CDR2 as SMNVEV (reference sequence). The CDR3 reads CASSFSGSYEQYF. CDR3 in DNA: TGTGCCAGCAGTTTTTCAGGGTCCTACGAGCAGTACTTC.